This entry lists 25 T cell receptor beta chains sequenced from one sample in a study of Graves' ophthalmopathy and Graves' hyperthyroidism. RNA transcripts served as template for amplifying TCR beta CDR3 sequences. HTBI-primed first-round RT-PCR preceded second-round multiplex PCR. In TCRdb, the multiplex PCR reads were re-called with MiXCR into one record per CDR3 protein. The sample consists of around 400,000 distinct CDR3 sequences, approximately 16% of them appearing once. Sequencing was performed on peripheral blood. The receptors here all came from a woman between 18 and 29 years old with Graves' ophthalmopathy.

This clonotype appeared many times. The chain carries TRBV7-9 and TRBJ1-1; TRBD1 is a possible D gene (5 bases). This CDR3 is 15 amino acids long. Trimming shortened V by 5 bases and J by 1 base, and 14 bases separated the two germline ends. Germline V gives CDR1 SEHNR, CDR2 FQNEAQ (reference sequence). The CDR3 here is CASSRGNDRNTEAFF. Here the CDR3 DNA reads TGTGCCAGCAGCCGCGGAAACGACAGGAACACTGAAGCTTTCTTT.

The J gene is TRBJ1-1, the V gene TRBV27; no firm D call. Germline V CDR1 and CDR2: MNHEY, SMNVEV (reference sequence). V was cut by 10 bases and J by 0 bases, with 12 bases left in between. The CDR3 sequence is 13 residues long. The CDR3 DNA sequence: TGTGCCACTGCCCCCGGCGTGAACACTGAAGCTTTCTTT. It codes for CATAPGVNTEAFF.

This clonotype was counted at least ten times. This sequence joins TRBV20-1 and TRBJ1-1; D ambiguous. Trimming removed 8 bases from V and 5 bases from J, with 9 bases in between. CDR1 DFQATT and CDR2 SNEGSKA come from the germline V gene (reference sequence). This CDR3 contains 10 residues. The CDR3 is CSCGGTEAFF. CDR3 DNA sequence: TGCAGTTGCGGAGGGACTGAAGCTTTCTTT.

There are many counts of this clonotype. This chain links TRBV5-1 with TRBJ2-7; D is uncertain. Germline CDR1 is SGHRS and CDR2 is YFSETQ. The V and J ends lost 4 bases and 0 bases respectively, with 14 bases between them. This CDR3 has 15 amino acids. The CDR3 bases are TGCGCCAGCAGCAAGGTACAGCCTCTCTCCTACGAGCAGTACTTC. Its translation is CASSKVQPLSYEQYF.

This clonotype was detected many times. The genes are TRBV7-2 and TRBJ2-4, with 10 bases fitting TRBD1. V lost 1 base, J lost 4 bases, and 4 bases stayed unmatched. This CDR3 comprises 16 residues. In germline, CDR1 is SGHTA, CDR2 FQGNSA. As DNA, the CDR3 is TGTGCCAGCAGCTTAGAGGGGACAGGGGCGAAAAACATTCAGTACTTC. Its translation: CASSLEGTGAKNIQYF.

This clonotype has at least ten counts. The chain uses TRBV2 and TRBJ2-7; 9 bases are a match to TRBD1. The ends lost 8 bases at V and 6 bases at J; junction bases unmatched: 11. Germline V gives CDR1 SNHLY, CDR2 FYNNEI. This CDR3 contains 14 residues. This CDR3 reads CASLRTGDSSEQYF. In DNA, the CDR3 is TGTGCCAGCCTAAGGACAGGGGATTCCAGCGAGCAGTACTTC.

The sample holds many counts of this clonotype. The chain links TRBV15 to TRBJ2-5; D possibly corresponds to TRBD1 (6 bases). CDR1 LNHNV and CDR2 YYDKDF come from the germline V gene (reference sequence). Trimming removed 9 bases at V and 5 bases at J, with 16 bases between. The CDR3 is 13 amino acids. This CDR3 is CATRQELWETQYF. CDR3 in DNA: TGTGCCACACGACAGGAATTGTGGGAGACCCAGTACTTC.

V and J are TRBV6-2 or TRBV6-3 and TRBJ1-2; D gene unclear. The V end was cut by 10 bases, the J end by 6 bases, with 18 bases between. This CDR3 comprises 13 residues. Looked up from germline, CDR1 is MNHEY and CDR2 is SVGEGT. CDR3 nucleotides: TGTGCCACCCTCGCCGGGAATTGGCATGGCTACACCTTC. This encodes CATLAGNWHGYTF.

The CDR3 nucleotides are TGTGCCAGCAGTTTGCAGGTTACCTATGGCTACACCTTC. Protein product: CASSLQVTYGYTF. The chain couples TRBV12-3 or TRBV12-4 to TRBJ1-2; D call uncertain. The V end was cut by 3 bases, the J end by 4 bases, with 9 bases between. The CDR3 sequence is 13 residues long.

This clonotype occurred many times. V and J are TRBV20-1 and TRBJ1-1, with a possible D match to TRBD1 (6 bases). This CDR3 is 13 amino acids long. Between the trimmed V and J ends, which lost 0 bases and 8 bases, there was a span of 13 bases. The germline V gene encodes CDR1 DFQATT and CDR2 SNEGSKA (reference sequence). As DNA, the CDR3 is TGCAGTGCTAGAGAGAGCCCCGGGGGCGAAGCTTTCTTT. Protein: CSARESPGGEAFF.

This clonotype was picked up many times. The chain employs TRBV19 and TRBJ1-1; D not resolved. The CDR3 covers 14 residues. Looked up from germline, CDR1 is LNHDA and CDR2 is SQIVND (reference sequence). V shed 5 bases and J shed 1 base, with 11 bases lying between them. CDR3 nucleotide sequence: TGTGCCAGTAGTCCCAGACTGAAGAACACTGAAGCTTTCTTT. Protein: CASSPRLKNTEAFF.

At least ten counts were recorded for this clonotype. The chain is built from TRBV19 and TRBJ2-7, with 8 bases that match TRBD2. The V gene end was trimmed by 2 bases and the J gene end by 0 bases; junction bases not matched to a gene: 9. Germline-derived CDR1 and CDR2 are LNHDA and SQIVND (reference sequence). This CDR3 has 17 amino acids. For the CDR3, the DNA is TGTGCCAGTAGTATAATAGGGCTAGCGGGCCACTCCTACGAGCAGTACTTC. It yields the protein CASSIIGLAGHSYEQYF.

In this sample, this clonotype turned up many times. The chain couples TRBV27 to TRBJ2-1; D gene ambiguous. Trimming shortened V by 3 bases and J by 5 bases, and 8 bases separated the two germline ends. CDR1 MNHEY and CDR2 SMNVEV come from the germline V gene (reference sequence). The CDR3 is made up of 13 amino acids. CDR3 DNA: TGTGCCAGCAGTTTTCAACGGGACAATGAGCAGTTCTTC. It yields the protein CASSFQRDNEQFF.

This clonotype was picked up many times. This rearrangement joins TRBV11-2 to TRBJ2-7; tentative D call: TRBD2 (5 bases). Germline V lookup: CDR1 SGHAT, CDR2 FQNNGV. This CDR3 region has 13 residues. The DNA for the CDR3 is TGTGCTACCCAGCGGTGGGCCTCCTACGAGCAGTACTTC. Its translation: CATQRWASYEQYF. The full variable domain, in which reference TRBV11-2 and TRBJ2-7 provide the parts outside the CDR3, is EAGVAQSPRYKIIEKRQSVAFWCNPISGHATLYWYQQILGQGPKLLIQFQNNGVVDDSQLPKDRFSAERLKGVDSTLKIQPAKLEDSAVYLCATQRWASYEQYFGPGTRLTVT.

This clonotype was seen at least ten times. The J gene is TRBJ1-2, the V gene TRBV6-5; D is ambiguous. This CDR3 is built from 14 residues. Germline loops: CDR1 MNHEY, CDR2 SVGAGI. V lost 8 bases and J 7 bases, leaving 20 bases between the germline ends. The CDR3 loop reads CASLPPGHLSGYTF. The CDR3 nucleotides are TGTGCCAGCCTCCCACCGGGCCATCTGTCTGGCTACACCTTC.

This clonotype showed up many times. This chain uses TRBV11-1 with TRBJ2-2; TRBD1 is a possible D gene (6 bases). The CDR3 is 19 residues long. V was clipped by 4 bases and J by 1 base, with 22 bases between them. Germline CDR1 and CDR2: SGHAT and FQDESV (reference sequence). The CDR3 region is CASSSQRWTAKGNTGELFF. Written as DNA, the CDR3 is TGTGCCAGCAGCTCCCAACGATGGACAGCTAAGGGGAACACCGGGGAGCTGTTTTTT.

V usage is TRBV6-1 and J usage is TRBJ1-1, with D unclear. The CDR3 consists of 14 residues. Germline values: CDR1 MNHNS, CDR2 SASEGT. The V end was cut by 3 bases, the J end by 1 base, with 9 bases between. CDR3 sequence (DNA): TGTGCCAGCAGTGAGATCCTACAGAACACTGAAGCTTTCTTT. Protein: CASSEILQNTEAFF.

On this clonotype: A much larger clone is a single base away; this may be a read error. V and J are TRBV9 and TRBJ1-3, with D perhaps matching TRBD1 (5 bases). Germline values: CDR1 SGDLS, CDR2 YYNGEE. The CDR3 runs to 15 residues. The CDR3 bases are TGTGCCAGCAGCCAAGGGGCAGGGCATGGAAACACCATGTATTTT. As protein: CASSQGAGHGNTMYF.

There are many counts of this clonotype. CDR3 DNA: TGTGCCAGCAGTTCCCCCCGGACAGGAAACTCCTACGAGCAGTACTTC. This translates into CASSSPRTGNSYEQYF. This chain links TRBV6-6 with TRBJ2-7, with 7 bases lining up with TRBD1. Losses at the gene ends were 4 bases for V and 0 bases for J; bases not matched to a gene: 9. The CDR3 sequence is 16 residues long. CDR1 is MNHNY, CDR2 SVGAGI, per germline (reference sequence).

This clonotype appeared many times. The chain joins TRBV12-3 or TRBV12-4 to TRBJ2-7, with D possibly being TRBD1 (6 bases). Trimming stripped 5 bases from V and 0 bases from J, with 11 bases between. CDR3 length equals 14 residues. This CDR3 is CASSPTGNSYEQYF. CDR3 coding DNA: TGTGCCAGCAGTCCTACAGGGAACTCCTACGAGCAGTACTTC.

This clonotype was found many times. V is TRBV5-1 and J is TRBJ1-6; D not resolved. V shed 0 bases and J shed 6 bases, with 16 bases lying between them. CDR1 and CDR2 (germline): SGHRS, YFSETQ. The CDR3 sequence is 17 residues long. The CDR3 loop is CASSLATSNPLNSPLHF. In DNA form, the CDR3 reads TGCGCCAGCAGCTTGGCGACATCGAACCCCCTTAATTCACCCCTCCACTTT.

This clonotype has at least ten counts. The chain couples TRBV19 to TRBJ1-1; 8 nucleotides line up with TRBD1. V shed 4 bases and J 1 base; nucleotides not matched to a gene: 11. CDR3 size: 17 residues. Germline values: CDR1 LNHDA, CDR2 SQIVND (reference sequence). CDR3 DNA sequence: TGTGCCAGTAGTAGAAGACAGGGGAGTTGGTGGAACACTGAAGCTTTCTTT. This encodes CASSRRQGSWWNTEAFF. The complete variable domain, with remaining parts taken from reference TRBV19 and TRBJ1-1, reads DGGITQSPKYLFRKEGQNVTLSCEQNLNHDAMYWYRQDPGQGLRLIYYSQIVNDFQKGDIAEGYSVSREKKESFPLTVTSAQKNPTAFYLCASSRRQGSWWNTEAFFGQGTRLTVV.

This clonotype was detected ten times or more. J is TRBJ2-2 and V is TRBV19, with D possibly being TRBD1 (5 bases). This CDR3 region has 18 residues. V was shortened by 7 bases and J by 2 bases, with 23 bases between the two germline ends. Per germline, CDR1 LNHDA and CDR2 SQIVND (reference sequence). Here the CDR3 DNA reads TGTGCCAGTACCGATTGGGGAACCAGACAGCGAAACACCGGGGAGCTGTTTTTT. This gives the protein CASTDWGTRQRNTGELFF.

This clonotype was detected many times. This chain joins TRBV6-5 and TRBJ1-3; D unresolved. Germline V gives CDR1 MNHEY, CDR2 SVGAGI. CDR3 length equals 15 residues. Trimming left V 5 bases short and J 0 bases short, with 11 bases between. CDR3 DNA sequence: TGTGCCAGCAGTCCGCAACACGACTCTGGAAACACCATATATTTT. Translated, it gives CASSPQHDSGNTIYF.

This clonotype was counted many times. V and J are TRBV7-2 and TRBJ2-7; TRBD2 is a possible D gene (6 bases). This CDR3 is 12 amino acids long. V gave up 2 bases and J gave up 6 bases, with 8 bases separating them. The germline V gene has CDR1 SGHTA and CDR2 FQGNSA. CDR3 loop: CASSLRRGEQYF. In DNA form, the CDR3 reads TGTGCCAGCAGCTTACGGAGGGGCGAGCAGTACTTC.